The following is a TCR beta chain sequence with its context. Its antigen is not identified. These data come from a study of cytomegalovirus exposure and HLA in healthy donors. Study-level points and caveats: Associated with HLA alleles at 0.05 false discovery rate in a later analysis were 16,951 TCR beta sequences.

This CDR3 spans 17 amino acids. The germline V gene encodes CDR1 SEHNR and CDR2 FQNEAQ (reference sequence). J lost 2 bases, V lost 4 bases, and 10 bases had no gene match. 13 Jbeta primers and 60 Vbeta primers were used for the PCR. TCRdb's copy holds only in-frame clones and misses some; the assay was immunoSEQ multiplex PCR. The table counts around 78,000 clones; 3.5% to 4% lies in the top ten. The source is a young man in good health and CMV-seropositive. This chain links TRBV7-9 with TRBJ2-3; 9 bases align to TRBD2. Source material: PBMCs. The CDR3 sequence is CASSSSLGTSPTDTQYF. The CDR3 DNA is TGTGCCAGCAGCTCCTCCCTAGGGACTAGCCCCACAGATACGCAGTATTTT.